Sequencing of this TCR beta chain was carried out in a study of shared clonotypes between healthy human individuals. Germline loops: CDR1 SEHNR, CDR2 FQNEAQ (reference sequence). The CDR3 is 13 residues long. V was cut by 3 bases and J by 3 bases, with 7 bases left in between. On this clone itself: This same CDR3 is encoded by further DNA sequences in the sample.

Libraries were prepared by immunoSEQ multiplex PCR; TCRdb keeps only in-frame clonotypes and omits some of them. The sample holds 2.5 million or so clones, around nine tenths seen once. The chain uses TRBV7-9 and TRBJ2-3, with D perhaps matching TRBD2 (5 bases). Material for sequencing was naive CD4+ T cells sorted from blood. Subset defined: CD45RA+ positively selected. This clonotype was sampled from a man aged 18 to 30 in good health. The CDR3 nucleotides are TGTGCCAGCAGCTTGTCGGGGACAGATACGCAGTATTTT. This gives the protein CASSLSGTDTQYF.